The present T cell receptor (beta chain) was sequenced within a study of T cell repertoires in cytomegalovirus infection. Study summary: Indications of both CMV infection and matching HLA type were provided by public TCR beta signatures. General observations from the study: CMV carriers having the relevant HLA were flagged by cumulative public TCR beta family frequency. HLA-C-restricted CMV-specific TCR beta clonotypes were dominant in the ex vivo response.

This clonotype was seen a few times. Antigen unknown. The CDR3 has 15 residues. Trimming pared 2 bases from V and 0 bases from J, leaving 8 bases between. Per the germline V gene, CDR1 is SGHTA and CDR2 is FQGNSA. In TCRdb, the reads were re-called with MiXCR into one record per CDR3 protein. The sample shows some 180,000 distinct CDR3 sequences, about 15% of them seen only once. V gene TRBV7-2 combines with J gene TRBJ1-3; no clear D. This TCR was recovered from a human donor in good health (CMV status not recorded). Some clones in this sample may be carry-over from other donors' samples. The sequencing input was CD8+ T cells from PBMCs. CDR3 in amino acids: CASSLNSLSGNTIYF. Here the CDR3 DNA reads TGTGCCAGCAGCTTAAACAGTCTCTCTGGAAACACCATATATTTT.